This record concerns one T cell receptor (beta chain) sequence. Its matching antigen is unknown. Making the TCR beta libraries involved quantitative 5'-RACE with molecular barcodes. Each CDR3 protein gets one entry after TCRdb re-called the 5' RACE reads with MiXCR. The sample yields 190,000 or so distinct CDR3 sequences, around 13% seen once. Trimming removed 4 bases from V and 9 bases from J; junction bases left unmatched: 15. The germline CDR1 and CDR2 sequences are LGHNA and YNFKEQ. The CDR3 is 17 residues long. This entry is derived from a study of CD8 T cells in ankylosing spondylitis. Study results and caveats: Past research had described some motif variants in reactive arthritis synovial fluid and blood.

The chain recombines TRBV4-2 with TRBJ1-6; 7 nucleotides align to TRBD1. The sample was blood, either unsorted or a sorted T cell fraction (not recorded which). The clonotype was recovered from a male donor with ankylosing spondylitis or in good health (not recorded which). CDR3 DNA: TGTGCCAGCAGCCTCATGGGCACCACAGGGGTTTTTTCACCCCTCCACTTT. Its protein is CASSLMGTTGVFSPLHF.